The 27 T cell receptor beta chains reported below all come from one sample, sequenced in a study of T cell repertoires in ileal Crohn's disease. Measured with immunoSEQ multiplex PCR; TCRdb has only the in-frame clones, and not every one. This table holds roughly 13,000 clones, about 82% found once. Time point indicated: neoterminal ileum biopsy at postoperative endoscopy, about 6 months after surgery. Sequencing was performed on ileal tissue. The receptors shown here come from an adult with Crohn's disease.

In DNA, the CDR3 is TGTGCCAGCAGCACAGCCGCGAGCAATCAGCCCCAGCATTTT. Its protein product is CASSTAASNQPQHF. The chain combines TRBV11-2 with TRBJ1-5; no reliable D call. CDR3 length: 14 residues. Germline assignment: CDR1 SGHAT and CDR2 FQNNGV. The V end lost 5 bases, the J end lost 1 base, and 9 bases lay between the germline ends. The complete variable domain, with remaining parts taken from reference TRBV11-2 and TRBJ1-5, reads EAGVAQSPRYKIIEKRQSVAFWCNPISGHATLYWYQQILGQGPKLLIQFQNNGVVDDSQLPKDRFSAERLKGVDSTLKIQPAKLEDSAVYLCASSTAASNQPQHFGDGTRLSIL.

V is TRBV7-9 and J is TRBJ2-2; D gene ambiguous. The CDR3 is made up of 13 amino acids. V lost 4 bases and J 0 bases, leaving 3 bases between the germline ends. The V gene's germline CDR1 is SEHNR and CDR2 FQNEAQ (reference sequence). Written as DNA, the CDR3 is TGTGCCAGCAGCTCTACGAACACCGGGGAGCTGTTTTTT. Its protein product is CASSSTNTGELFF.

The chain uses TRBV5-4 and TRBJ1-1; D gene ambiguous. This CDR3 has 14 amino acids. Germline V gene data show CDR1 as SGHNT and CDR2 as YYREEE (reference sequence). V was pared by 4 bases and J by 3 bases, with 13 bases between. The CDR3 spells CASSGISGYTEAFF. The CDR3 coding sequence is TGTGCCAGCAGCGGAATAAGCGGGTACACTGAAGCTTTCTTT.

This chain connects TRBV28 to TRBJ2-1, with a tentative D call TRBD2 (5 bases). This CDR3 is 14 amino acids long. Trimming pared 7 bases from V and 4 bases from J, leaving 14 bases between. CDR1 is MDHEN, CDR2 SYDVKM, per germline. This CDR3 reads CASTPASGYNEQFF. The DNA for the CDR3 is TGTGCCAGCACCCCGGCTTCGGGATACAATGAGCAGTTCTTC.

The genes are TRBV19 and TRBJ2-3, with 12 positions matching TRBD2. Unmatched junction bases numbered 3, after V lost 1 base and J lost 4 bases. The germline V gene encodes CDR1 LNHDA and CDR2 SQIVND (reference sequence). This CDR3 region has 16 residues. The CDR3 DNA sequence: TGTGCCAGTAGTATAGTGGCTAGCGGGGGGGCAGATACGCAGTATTTT. This codes for CASSIVASGGADTQYF. Filled out from reference TRBV19 and TRBJ2-3, the complete variable domain reads DGGITQSPKYLFRKEGQNVTLSCEQNLNHDAMYWYRQDPGQGLRLIYYSQIVNDFQKGDIAEGYSVSREKKESFPLTVTSAQKNPTAFYLCASSIVASGGADTQYFGPGTRLTVL.

The V call is TRBV9, the J call TRBJ2-1, with TRBD2 identical over 13 bases. After removal of 0 bases from V and 10 bases from J, the junction contained 10 bases not matched to a gene. The CDR3 covers 17 residues. Germline lookup yields CDR1 SGDLS and CDR2 YYNGEE. The CDR3 nucleotides read TGTGCCAGCAGCGTAGCCTTGACTAGCGGGGGGTTGGGAGAGCAGTTCTTC. This encodes CASSVALTSGGLGEQFF.

The rearrangement links TRBV19 to TRBJ1-2, with D possibly matching TRBD1 (6 bases). The CDR3 covers 15 residues. Germline CDR1 LNHDA, CDR2 SQIVND (reference sequence). The V end was cut by 5 bases, the J end by 8 bases, with 21 bases between. The CDR3 sequence: CASSSTGTSVWGYTF. CDR3 bases: TGTGCCAGTAGTTCAACCGGGACATCGGTCTGGGGCTACACCTTC.

With respect to this clone: Different DNA sequences within this sample yield the same CDR3. CDR3 residues: CASSLAGGSNQPQHF. The CDR3 DNA reads as TGTGCCAGCAGCTTAGCCGGCGGAAGTAATCAGCCCCAGCATTTT. The gene calls are TRBV7-2 and TRBJ1-5; D not resolved. CDR3 size: 15 residues. Trimming took 0 bases from V and 4 from J, leaving 10 bases between them. Germline CDR1 is SGHTA and CDR2 is FQGNSA.

The gene calls are TRBV7-2 and TRBJ1-1; TRBD1 matches 9 bases. This CDR3 is 15 amino acids long. Trimming at V came to 5 bases and at J to 2 bases, leaving 6 bases not matched to a gene. Per germline, CDR1 SGHTA and CDR2 FQGNSA. The CDR3 spells CASSLGTGYNTEAFF. The CDR3 DNA reads TGTGCCAGCAGCCTAGGGACAGGGTATAACACTGAAGCTTTCTTT. Full variable domain (missing parts from reference TRBV7-2 and TRBJ1-1): GAGVSQSPSNKVTEKGKDVELRCDPISGHTALYWYRQSLGQGLEFLIYFQGNSAPDKSGLPSDRFSAERTGGSVSTLTIQRTQQEDSAVYLCASSLGTGYNTEAFFGQGTRLTVV.

This clone is termed large. The CDR3 DNA reads TGTGCCAGCAGCCGACAGGGTCTTTACAATGAAAAACTGTTTTTT. Translation gives CASSRQGLYNEKLFF. V gene TRBV5-5 combines with J gene TRBJ1-4; TRBD1 matches at 7 bases. CDR3 length: 15 amino acids. V shed 4 bases and J 5 bases; nucleotides not matched to a gene: 8. Germline V gene lookup returns CDR1 SGHKS and CDR2 YYEKEE (reference sequence). Supplemented by reference TRBV5-5 and TRBJ1-4, the full variable domain reads DAGVTQSPTHLIKTRGQQVTLRCSPISGHKSVSWYQQVLGQGPQFIFQYYEKEERGRGNFPDRFSARQFPNYSSELNVNALLLGDSALYLCASSRQGLYNEKLFFGSGTQLSVL.

The chain combines TRBV7-9 with TRBJ1-1; 7 bases match TRBD1. The CDR3 sequence is 14 residues long. The V gene end was trimmed by 7 bases and the J gene end by 1 base; junction bases not matched to a gene: 6. The germline gives CDR1 SEHNR, CDR2 FQNEAQ (reference sequence). CDR3 in DNA: TGTGCCAGCAACACAGGGGTTGGGAACACTGAAGCTTTCTTT. This encodes CASNTGVGNTEAFF. Combining the CDR3 with reference TRBV7-9 and TRBJ1-1 gives the whole variable domain DTGVSQNPRHKITKRGQNVTFRCDPISEHNRLYWYRQTLGQGPEFLTYFQNEAQLEKSRLLSDRFSAERPKGSFSTLEIQRTEQGDSAMYLCASNTGVGNTEAFFGQGTRLTVV.

The V call is TRBV27, the J call TRBJ2-3, with TRBD1 identical over 9 bases. Germline trimming cut 3 bases from V and 6 bases from J; bases unmatched to any gene: 10. The length of the CDR3 is 16 residues. The germline V gene encodes CDR1 MNHEY and CDR2 SMNVEV (reference sequence). CDR3 in amino acids: CASSFGWGQGRDTQYF. For the CDR3, the DNA is TGTGCCAGCAGTTTTGGATGGGGACAGGGAAGGGATACGCAGTATTTT.

The chain carries TRBV5-8 and TRBJ2-2, with 10 bases that match TRBD1. Looked up from germline, CDR1 is SGHTS and CDR2 is YDEGEE. The CDR3 spans 16 residues. V shed 4 bases and J 3 bases; nucleotides not matched to a gene: 6. The chain's CDR3 is CASSEDRGFHTGELFF. The CDR3 bases are TGTGCCAGCAGCGAGGACAGGGGGTTCCACACCGGGGAGCTGTTTTTT.

The chain carries TRBV28 and TRBJ1-2, with D perhaps TRBD1 (6 bases). Trimming removed 4 bases from V and 7 bases from J, with 7 bases in between. The V gene's germline CDR1 is MDHEN and CDR2 SYDVKM. The CDR3 is 11 amino acids. The CDR3 sequence is CASSSRGGYTF. The DNA for the CDR3 is TGTGCCAGCAGTTCCAGGGGTGGCTACACCTTC.

The rearrangement links TRBV2 to TRBJ2-6, with D possibly being TRBD2 (5 bases). Looked up from germline, CDR1 is SNHLY and CDR2 is FYNNEI. V shed 8 bases and J shed 1 base, with 12 bases lying between them. CDR3 size: 15 residues. The CDR3 region has the DNA TGTGCCAGCGTCGGGAACCCTTCTGGGGCCAACGTCCTGACTTTC. This gives the protein CASVGNPSGANVLTF.

The chain uses TRBV7-3 and TRBJ2-1; a weak D match, TRBD2 (6 bases). Germline V gene data show CDR1 as SGHTA and CDR2 as FQGTGA. The CDR3 contains 14 residues. V dropped 1 base and J dropped 7 bases, with 11 bases sitting between them. The CDR3: CASSLRRDGNEQFF. Written as DNA, the CDR3 is TGTGCCAGCAGCTTAAGGAGGGATGGGAATGAGCAGTTCTTC.

A few counts support this clone. V is TRBV4-1 and J is TRBJ2-7; the D gene is possibly TRBD1 (6 bases). The V gene lost 4 bases and the J gene lost 3 bases, with 16 bases spanning the gap. CDR1 and CDR2 (germline): MGHRA, YSYEKL. The CDR3 sequence is 15 residues long. CDR3 region: CASSPPGHQLYEQYF. CDR3 in DNA: TGCGCCAGCAGCCCTCCGGGACACCAACTCTACGAGCAGTACTTC.

The chain combines TRBV18 with TRBJ1-5; D call uncertain. This CDR3 spans 16 amino acids. Germline V gene sequence: CDR1 KGHSH, CDR2 LQKENI. V was shortened by 2 bases and J by 0 bases, with 11 bases between the two germline ends. The CDR3 sequence is CASSPSEANSNQPQHF. DNA of the CDR3: TGTGCCAGCTCACCAAGTGAGGCCAATAGCAATCAGCCCCAGCATTTT.

The chain employs TRBV5-1 and TRBJ2-5; no reliable D call. The CDR3 extends over 15 amino acids. Between the trimmed V and J ends, which lost 4 bases and 4 bases, there was a span of 17 bases. Germline loops: CDR1 SGHRS, CDR2 YFSETQ. CDR3 sequence reads: CASSPAGLSTETQYF. The CDR3, as DNA: TGCGCCAGCAGCCCCGCAGGCCTTTCCACAGAGACCCAGTACTTC.

This rearrangement joins TRBV19 to TRBJ1-5; D call uncertain. Trimming took 6 bases from V and 2 from J, leaving 20 bases between them. Germline loops: CDR1 LNHDA, CDR2 SQIVND (reference sequence). This CDR3 is built from 17 residues. CDR3 DNA sequence: TGTGCCAGTAGATATGGGCAGGTATTCGATGGCAATCAGCCCCAGCATTTT. Amino acids: CASRYGQVFDGNQPQHF. The complete variable domain, with remaining parts taken from reference TRBV19 and TRBJ1-5, reads DGGITQSPKYLFRKEGQNVTLSCEQNLNHDAMYWYRQDPGQGLRLIYYSQIVNDFQKGDIAEGYSVSREKKESFPLTVTSAQKNPTAFYLCASRYGQVFDGNQPQHFGDGTRLSIL.

The rearrangement uses TRBV28 and TRBJ2-5, with D unresolved. The length of the CDR3 is 14 residues. CDR1 and CDR2 (germline): MDHEN, SYDVKM. Trimming removed 4 bases from V and 5 bases from J, with 14 bases in between. The chain's CDR3 is CASSSASYEETQYF. The CDR3 DNA reads TGTGCCAGCAGTTCCGCGAGTTACGAGGAGACCCAGTACTTC.

This clone was recorded a few times. The gene calls are TRBV25-1 and TRBJ2-4; TRBD1 aligns across 9 bases. The V segment lost 4 bases and the J segment 4 bases; nucleotides outside the gene matches: 2. Germline loops: CDR1 MGHDK, CDR2 SYGVNS. This CDR3 has 14 residues. The CDR3 protein is CASSAGTGKNIQYF. Written as DNA, the CDR3 is TGTGCCAGCAGTGCGGGGACAGGGAAAAACATTCAGTACTTC.

V is TRBV6-1 and J is TRBJ1-2; D unresolved. The CDR3 contains 11 residues. Germline V gives CDR1 MNHNS, CDR2 SASEGT. Deletions cut 4 bases from V and 8 bases from J, with 8 bases between. The CDR3 protein is CASSAEEGYTF. In nucleotides, the CDR3 is TGTGCCAGCAGTGCAGAGGAAGGCTACACCTTC.

This rearrangement joins TRBV10-2 to TRBJ2-7; 7 bases align to TRBD1. V gave up 8 bases and J gave up 3 bases; unmatched junction bases: 7. This CDR3 has 13 amino acids. In germline, CDR1 is WSHSY, CDR2 SAAADI. The CDR3 loop is CASGRTGDYEQYF. CDR3 DNA sequence: TGCGCCAGCGGTCGAACAGGGGACTACGAGCAGTACTTC.

The V and J genes are TRBV6-5 and TRBJ1-1; TRBD1 aligns across 7 bases. The trim removed 8 bases at V and 4 bases at J, leaving 13 bases unmatched. CDR1 is MNHEY, CDR2 SVGAGI, per germline. The CDR3 spans 15 residues. The CDR3, as DNA: TGTGCCAGCTTCTACCAACAGGGGAGGACCACTGAAGCTTTCTTT. It encodes CASFYQQGRTTEAFF.

The V and J genes are TRBV29-1 and TRBJ1-5, with a possible D match to TRBD1 (5 bases). The germline CDR1 and CDR2 sequences are SQVTM and ANQGSEA. The ends were cut back, 4 bases at V and 5 bases at J, with 12 bases in the middle. This CDR3 is built from 13 residues. The CDR3: CSVGTSVYQPQHF. CDR3 DNA sequence: TGCAGCGTTGGGACATCGGTATATCAGCCCCAGCATTTT.

The chain employs TRBV19 and TRBJ2-4; D not certain. V lost 5 bases to trimming and J lost 0 bases, with 17 bases between them. CDR1 is LNHDA, CDR2 SQIVND, per germline (reference sequence). The CDR3 has 17 amino acids. CDR3 sequence: CASSLQIGFLAKNIQYF. For the CDR3, the DNA is TGTGCCAGTAGTCTGCAGATTGGCTTCCTAGCCAAAAACATTCAGTACTTC.